This paragraph covers one T cell receptor (beta chain) sequence. Its antigen is as yet unknown. These data belong to a study of cytomegalovirus exposure and HLA in healthy donors. Notes on the study in general: In an earlier analysis, productive rearrangement rates for most beta V segments clustered near 87% or 30%. Cytomegalovirus association was listed for 164 TCR beta chains.

The PCR had 60 Vbeta and 13 Jbeta primers. Produced via immunoSEQ multiplex PCR; TCRdb's table is partial and in-frame only. This sample has roughly 70,000 clones, with around 70% found just once. This CDR3 region has 14 residues. Between the trimmed V and J ends, which lost 2 bases and 0 bases, there was a span of 9 bases. CDR1 is SGHRS, CDR2 YFSETQ, per germline. The chain combines TRBV5-1 with TRBJ2-7; D unclear. What was sequenced was PBMCs. This clonotype originated in a human donor in good health. CDR3 bases: TGCGCCAGCAGCTTAAGTCCCAGCTCCTACGAGCAGTACTTC. Translating gives CASSLSPSSYEQYF.